This is a list of T cell receptor beta chains from one sample in a study of blood T cell repertoires in COVID-19. Clones were sequenced by immunoSEQ multiplex PCR, and TCRdb holds only the in-frame ones, with some missing. The sample consists of approximately 130,000 clones, over 75% of them appearing once. The sample comprised peripheral blood. The receptors were gathered from a middle-aged man with acute or convalescent COVID-19. Both conserved end residues are part of each CDR3. D genes are given only for firm matches. Size is omitted from some rows. Given values are once, few, many or a class for expanded clones.

V	size	D	J	DNA	CDR3
TRBV11-2	NA	TRBD2	TRBJ2-2	TGTGCCAGCACTAGCGGATGGTCCACCGGGGAGCTGTTTTTT	CASTSGWSTGELFF
TRBV19	NA	NA	TRBJ2-3	TGTGCCAGTACTCAGGGAATTAGCACAGATACGCAGTATTTT	CASTQGISTDTQYF
TRBV11-2	NA	TRBD2	TRBJ2-1	TGTGCCAGCAGCTTAGGTCCGATGGGCGGGAGGTACAATGAGCAGTTCTTC	CASSLGPMGGRYNEQFF
TRBV2	NA	TRBD1	TRBJ1-2	TGTGCCAGCAGGGAGGGACAGGTCGGTGGCTACACCTTC	CASREGQVGGYTF
TRBV11-2	NA	NA	TRBJ1-5	TGTGCCAGCGCGGACACCCGCAATCAGCCCCAGCATTTT	CASADTRNQPQHF
TRBV6-6	NA	TRBD2	TRBJ2-4	TGTGCCACCAGACGGGGGACTAGCGGGACGGGCATTCAGTACTTC	CATRRGTSGTGIQYF
TRBV27	NA	NA	TRBJ2-1	TGTGCCAGCAGTTTAACCCGGAGCTCCTACAATGAGCAGTTCTTC	CASSLTRSSYNEQFF
TRBV6-5	NA	TRBD1	TRBJ1-1	TGTGCCAGCAGTTACCAACCCGGGACAGTGAACACTGAAGCTTTCTTT	CASSYQPGTVNTEAFF
TRBV27	NA	NA	TRBJ2-1	TGTGCCAGCAGTTTGGCTAGATCCTACGATGAGCAGTTCTTC	CASSLARSYDEQFF
TRBV19	NA	TRBD1	TRBJ2-5	TGTGCCAGTAATCGACAGGGGCGAGAGACCCAGTACTTC	CASNRQGRETQYF
TRBV5-8	NA	NA	TRBJ1-2	TGTGCCAGCAGAACCCGGGACTGGGGGGATTATGGCTACACCTTC	CASRTRDWGDYGYTF
TRBV7-8	NA	NA	TRBJ2-3	TGTGCCAGCAGCTTAACCGGTTACACAGATACGCAGTATTTT	CASSLTGYTDTQYF
TRBV6-5	NA	TRBD1	TRBJ1-5	TGTGCCAGCTCTGGACAGGGCCGTAATCAGCCCCAGCATTTT	CASSGQGRNQPQHF
TRBV14	NA	NA	TRBJ1-5	TGTGCCAGCAGCCGAAGCGGGGCCAATCAGCCCCAGCATTTT	CASSRSGANQPQHF
TRBV10-2	many	TRBD2	TRBJ2-1	TGCGCCAGCAGTGGGGGAGGGCGGGATGAGCAGTTCTTC	CASSGGGRDEQFF
TRBV5-8	NA	TRBD1	TRBJ1-5	TGTGCCAGCAGCACTGGCACCGACAGGGGGGACAATCAGCCCCAGCATTTT	CASSTGTDRGDNQPQHF
TRBV7-2	NA	NA	TRBJ1-5	TGTGCCAGCACCCTGAGGGACAATCAGCCCCAGCATTTT	CASTLRDNQPQHF
TRBV14	NA	NA	TRBJ1-1	TGTGCCAGCAGCCAAGGGGCAGGGGTGAACACTGAAGCTTTCTTT	CASSQGAGVNTEAFF
TRBV11-2	NA	NA	TRBJ2-5	TGTGCCAGCAGCTTGTCCGTCCGGGGACAAGAGACCCAGTACTTC	CASSLSVRGQETQYF
TRBV5-1	once	TRBD2	TRBJ2-5	TGCGCCAGCAGCTTCGGGGGACTAGCGGGAGGGGAGACCCAGTACTTC	CASSFGGLAGGETQYF